These 27 T cell receptor beta chains were all obtained from the same sample, sequenced in a study of T cell repertoires in cytomegalovirus infection. TCRdb re-derived calls from the reads in MiXCR, one entry per CDR3 protein. Of 200,000 to 300,000 distinct CDR3 sequences in the sample, approximately 13% are singletons; the top ten hold around 9%. Sequencing input: PBMCs. These TCRs come from a human donor in good health (CMV status not recorded). Some clones in this sample may be carry-over from other donors' samples.

At least ten counts were recorded for this clonotype. The chain carries TRBV19 and TRBJ2-1; 9 positions agree with TRBD2. CDR3 length: 16 amino acids. In germline, CDR1 is LNHDA, CDR2 SQIVND (reference sequence). With V trimmed by 11 bases and J by 7 bases, 18 bases remained unmatched. The CDR3, as DNA: TGTGCCGCGTCCCCCCTCGGACTAGCGATCGGAAATGAGCAGTTCTTC. This encodes CAASPLGLAIGNEQFF.

In its sample, this clonotype was seen a few times. This chain links TRBV20-1 with TRBJ2-1; maybe TRBD2 (7 bases). The CDR3 runs 15 residues. Germline V CDR1 and CDR2: DFQATT, SNEGSKA (reference sequence). V lost 6 bases, J lost 3 bases, and 18 bases lay in between. CDR3 sequence reads: CSATPVGGLYNEQFF. In nucleotides, the CDR3 is TGCAGTGCCACCCCAGTGGGGGGGCTCTACAATGAGCAGTTCTTC.

As to this clonotype: One end of the junction varies from germline; a read error may be responsible. V and J are TRBV20-1 and TRBJ2-5, with TRBD2 as a possible D gene (7 bases). The germline gives CDR1 DFQATT, CDR2 SNEGSKA (reference sequence). The CDR3 is 13 residues long. The CDR3 spells CRARGGVGETQYF. Here the CDR3 DNA reads TGCAGGGCTAGAGGGGGGGTTGGGGAGACCCAGTACTTC.

The chain carries TRBV20-1 and TRBJ1-5; no firm D call. Looked up from germline, CDR1 is DFQATT and CDR2 is SNEGSKA (reference sequence). The V and J ends lost 0 bases and 0 bases respectively, with 9 bases between them. CDR3 length: 15 amino acids. The CDR3 coding sequence is TGCAGTGCTAGAGATGGCCAGATTAGCAATCAGCCCCAGCATTTT. Amino acids: CSARDGQISNQPQHF.

The chain employs TRBV6-2 or TRBV6-3 and TRBJ1-2; 8 bases fit TRBD1. Losses at the gene ends were 0 bases for V and 6 bases for J; bases not matched to a gene: 3. CDR1 and CDR2 from the germline V gene are MNHEY and SVGEGT. The CDR3 has 14 residues. CDR3 in amino acids: CASSYSGQANGYTF. The CDR3, as DNA: TGTGCCAGCAGTTACTCGGGACAGGCAAATGGCTACACCTTC.

The chain is built from TRBV20-1 and TRBJ2-5, with D perhaps TRBD1 (7 bases). Germline lookup yields CDR1 DFQATT and CDR2 SNEGSKA (reference sequence). The CDR3 extends over 14 amino acids. V was cut by 4 bases and J by 2 bases, with 14 bases left in between. The CDR3 DNA sequence: TGCAGTGCTACCCAGGGGGAGGCTCAAGAGACCCAGTACTTC. It yields the protein CSATQGEAQETQYF.

This clonotype was detected many times. The V gene is TRBV4-1, the J gene TRBJ2-1, with no clear D. Germline CDR1 reads MGHRA; CDR2 reads YSYEKL. CDR3 size: 11 residues. V gave up 3 bases and J gave up 4 bases, with 1 base separating them. CDR3 sequence (DNA): TGCGCCAGCAGCCATTACAATGAGCAGTTCTTC. Protein sequence: CASSHYNEQFF.

This clonotype was detected many times. The chain couples TRBV28 to TRBJ2-1; 10 positions agree with TRBD2. In germline, CDR1 is MDHEN, CDR2 SYDVKM. This CDR3 has 16 residues. The junction had 12 bases not matched to a gene; V was cut back by 5 bases and J by 8 bases. The CDR3 reads CASSAPTSGIAYEQFF. In nucleotides, the CDR3 is TGTGCCAGCAGTGCCCCAACTAGCGGGATTGCATATGAGCAGTTCTTC. The full variable domain, with the rest looked up from reference TRBV28 and TRBJ2-1, is DVKVTQSSRYLVKRTGEKVFLECVQDMDHENMFWYRQDPGLGLRLIYFSYDVKMKEKGDIPEGYSVSREKKERFSLILESASTNQTSMYLCASSAPTSGIAYEQFFGPGTRLTVL.

This clonotype was observed a handful of times. The chain couples TRBV11-2 to TRBJ1-1; 9 positions agree with TRBD1. This CDR3 spans 17 amino acids. J lost 7 bases, V lost 6 bases, and 18 bases had no gene match. Germline CDR1 reads SGHAT; CDR2 reads FQNNGV. The CDR3 here is CASRPFRGGTGLSEAFF. The CDR3 DNA reads TGTGCCAGCAGGCCATTCAGAGGGGGGACAGGGCTTAGTGAAGCTTTCTTT.

The chain carries TRBV29-1 and TRBJ1-1; D is undetermined. The germline CDR1 and CDR2 sequences are SQVTM and ANQGSEA. V dropped 7 bases and J dropped 1 base, with 13 bases sitting between them. The CDR3 length is 13 residues. The CDR3 region has the DNA TGCAGCGCCCGACCCAAAGGGAACACTGAAGCTTTCTTT. Its translation is CSARPKGNTEAFF.

In this sample, this clonotype turned up a few times. V and J are TRBV6-6 and TRBJ1-1, with D tentatively TRBD1 (5 bases). V lost 7 bases and J lost 1, with 16 bases in between. Germline assignment: CDR1 MNHNY and CDR2 SVGAGI (reference sequence). The CDR3 length is 15 residues. CDR3 residues: CASTLTGVSNTEAFF. DNA of the CDR3: TGTGCCAGCACCCTAACAGGTGTATCGAACACTGAAGCTTTCTTT.

This clonotype was seen more than once but under ten times. J is TRBJ2-1 and V is TRBV20-1, with D unclear. The CDR3 loop spans 14 amino acids. V was clipped by 1 base and J by 0 bases, with 7 bases between them. Germline CDR1 reads DFQATT; CDR2 reads SNEGSKA (reference sequence). The chain's CDR3 is CSARGRSSYNEQFF. In DNA form, the CDR3 reads TGCAGTGCTAGAGGCAGGAGCTCCTACAATGAGCAGTTCTTC.

This clonotype was counted at least ten times. This chain uses TRBV6-2 or TRBV6-3 with TRBJ2-2, with D tentatively TRBD2 (6 bases). Germline values: CDR1 MNHEY, CDR2 SVGEGT. V lost 3 bases to trimming and J lost 0 bases, with 8 bases between them. CDR3 length: 15 residues. CDR3: CASSYLAANTGELFF. The CDR3 nucleotides read TGTGCCAGCAGTTATTTAGCGGCGAACACCGGGGAGCTGTTTTTT.

In its sample, this clonotype was seen a few times. V gene TRBV6-2 or TRBV6-3 combines with J gene TRBJ2-7; 10 bases fit TRBD1. Germline CDR1 and CDR2: MNHEY and SVGEGT. V was clipped by 2 bases and J by 2 bases; unmatched bases: 0. This CDR3 has 14 amino acids. This CDR3 reads CASSYGTGAYEQYF. Written as DNA, the CDR3 is TGTGCCAGCAGTTACGGGACAGGGGCCTACGAGCAGTACTTC.

In its sample, this clonotype was seen many times. The chain joins TRBV6-5 to TRBJ1-6, with a weak D call TRBD1 (5 bases). V lost 2 bases and J lost 7, with 9 bases in between. Germline CDR1 MNHEY, CDR2 SVGAGI. The CDR3 is 14 residues long. The CDR3 DNA follows: TGTGCCAGCAGTTACGGGGCCCCAAATTCACCCCTCCACTTT. Amino acids: CASSYGAPNSPLHF.

The chain joins TRBV12-3 or TRBV12-4 to TRBJ1-2, with TRBD1 as a possible D gene (5 bases). V dropped 5 bases and J dropped 4 bases, with 11 bases sitting between them. This CDR3 comprises 13 residues. The DNA of the CDR3 is TGTGCCAGCAGTCGGGACGGCCTCTATGGCTACACCTTC. Translating it yields CASSRDGLYGYTF.

V usage is TRBV9 and J usage is TRBJ1-1, with D perhaps TRBD1 (6 bases). The CDR3 extends over 13 amino acids. Trimming took off 1 base at V and 10 bases at J, with 14 bases between the two ends. The germline V gene has CDR1 SGDLS and CDR2 YYNGEE. In DNA, the CDR3 is TGTGCCAGCAGCGTAATAGCGGGGGGCTCAGCTTTCTTT. Protein: CASSVIAGGSAFF.

This clonotype appeared a few times. The chain has TRBV20-1 and TRBJ2-2; D gene uncertain. The germline CDR1 and CDR2 sequences are DFQATT and SNEGSKA (reference sequence). Trimming stripped 3 bases from V and 0 bases from J, with 8 bases between. The CDR3 loop spans 14 amino acids. The CDR3 protein is CSASNLANTGELFF. The DNA of the CDR3 is TGCAGTGCTAGTAACCTAGCGAACACCGGGGAGCTGTTTTTT.

The rearrangement links TRBV15 to TRBJ2-3, with 9 bases lining up with TRBD2. J lost 3 bases, V lost 1 base, and 17 bases had no gene match. Germline-derived CDR1 and CDR2 are LNHNV and YYDKDF (reference sequence). The CDR3 loop spans 20 amino acids. The chain's CDR3 is CATSRGRAFQVAGETDTQYF. The CDR3 DNA sequence: TGTGCCACCAGCAGAGGGAGGGCCTTTCAGGTAGCGGGAGAAACAGATACGCAGTATTTT.

This clonotype was observed at least ten times. J is TRBJ2-7 and V is TRBV7-2; possibly TRBD2 for D (5 bases). CDR3 length equals 14 residues. V was shortened by 1 base and J by 3 bases, with 10 bases between the two germline ends. CDR1 and CDR2 (germline): SGHTA, FQGNSA. CDR3 residues: CASSLGLGDYEQYF. The CDR3 DNA reads as TGTGCCAGCAGCTTAGGCCTCGGGGACTACGAGCAGTACTTC.

This clonotype came up many times. The J gene is TRBJ2-7, the V gene TRBV28; TRBD1 is a possible D gene (5 bases). Germline V CDR1 and CDR2: MDHEN, SYDVKM. This CDR3 comprises 12 residues. V lost 6 bases and J lost 4, with 10 bases in between. CDR3 DNA: TGTGCCAGCAGGTCGACAGTTTACGAGCAGTACTTC. Protein: CASRSTVYEQYF.

This clonotype was picked up a small number of times. The chain is built from TRBV2 and TRBJ1-2; 9 nucleotides align to TRBD1. With 5 bases clipped from V and 6 bases from J, the junction kept 16 bases outside the gene matches. The CDR3 is 17 residues long. Per the germline V gene, CDR1 is SNHLY and CDR2 is FYNNEI. Written as DNA, the CDR3 is TGTGCCAGCAGTCTCTTGGCGCTAAAACAGGGGGCGGATGGCTACACCTTC. The encoded protein is CASSLLALKQGADGYTF.

The genes are TRBV5-1 and TRBJ2-3; D call uncertain. CDR3 length: 15 residues. From germline, CDR1 is SGHRS and CDR2 YFSETQ. The V end was cut by 0 bases, the J end by 1 base, with 9 bases between. This CDR3 is CASSLGLWGTDTQYF. For the CDR3, the DNA is TGCGCCAGCAGCTTGGGCCTATGGGGCACAGATACGCAGTATTTT.

This clonotype has ten or more counts. V gene TRBV28 combines with J gene TRBJ2-1; D unresolved. CDR1 MDHEN and CDR2 SYDVKM come from the germline V gene. This CDR3 comprises 16 residues. Trimming shortened V by 3 bases and J by 1 base, and 13 bases separated the two germline ends. CDR3 nucleotides: TGTGCCAGCAGTTTGGTAGGGCAACCTTCCTACAATGAGCAGTTCTTC. It yields the protein CASSLVGQPSYNEQFF.

As regards this clonotype: Its ends do not fully match the called genes, so a read error is possible. V usage is TRBV7-6 and J usage is TRBJ2-2; D is ambiguous. Germline loops: CDR1 SGHVS, CDR2 FNYEAQ. This CDR3 region has 12 residues. In DNA, the CDR3 is TGTGCTAGCAGCCCCACAAACGGGGAGCTGTTTTTT. Encoded protein: CASSPTNGELFF.

The gene calls are TRBV11-2 and TRBJ2-2, with D possibly matching TRBD1 (5 bases). V lost 0 bases to trimming and J lost 0 bases, with 14 bases between them. Germline-derived CDR1 and CDR2 are SGHAT and FQNNGV. This CDR3 has 18 residues. The CDR3 DNA follows: TGTGCCAGCAGCTTAGATCGGATTGGGGCCGCGAACACCGGGGAGCTGTTTTTT. Translated: CASSLDRIGAANTGELFF.

This clonotype was observed a few times. The chain has TRBV5-1 and TRBJ2-7; 8 bases fit TRBD1. The V segment lost 1 base and the J segment 3 bases; nucleotides outside the gene matches: 6. CDR3 length equals 15 residues. Looked up from germline, CDR1 is SGHRS and CDR2 is YFSETQ. CDR3 protein: CASSLSTGGLYEQYF. DNA for the CDR3: TGCGCCAGCAGCTTGAGTACAGGGGGGCTCTACGAGCAGTACTTC.